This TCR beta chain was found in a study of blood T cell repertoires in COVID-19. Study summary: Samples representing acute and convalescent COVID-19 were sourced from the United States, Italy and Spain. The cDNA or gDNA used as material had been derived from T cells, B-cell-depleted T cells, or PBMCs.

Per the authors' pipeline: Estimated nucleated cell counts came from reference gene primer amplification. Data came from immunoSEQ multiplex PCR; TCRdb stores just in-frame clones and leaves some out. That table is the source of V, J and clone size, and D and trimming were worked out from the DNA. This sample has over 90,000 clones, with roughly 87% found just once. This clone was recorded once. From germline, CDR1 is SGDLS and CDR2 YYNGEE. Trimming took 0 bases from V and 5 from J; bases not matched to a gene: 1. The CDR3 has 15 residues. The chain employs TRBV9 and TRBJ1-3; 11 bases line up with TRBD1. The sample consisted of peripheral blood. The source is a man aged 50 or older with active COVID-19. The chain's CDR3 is CASSVGTGGRNTIYF. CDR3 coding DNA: TGTGCCAGCAGCGTAGGGACAGGGGGCAGAAACACCATATATTTT.